Listed below are T cell receptor beta chains from one sample, sequenced in a study of vaccination effects on CD4 cells after COVID-19. TCRdb keeps only in-frame clones here, not all; method: immunoSEQ multiplex PCR. The sample contains under 40,000 clones, 70% to 85% of which appear only once. These receptors' antigens are unknown. Sequenced here: CD4+ T cells from PBMCs cultured with HCoV-NL63 spike peptides, sampled after COVID-19 vaccination. The receptor source for this set is a human donor who received a COVID-19 vaccine. Some clones in this sample may be carry-over from other donors' samples. CDR3s include the opening cysteine and the closing phenylalanine or tryptophan. The order of the fields is J gene, clone size, V gene, CDR3 protein. Clone size is shown for a subset of rows, as once, few, many or a class of expanded clone.

J gene: TRBJ2-1
clone size: once
V gene: TRBV19
CDR3 protein: CASTRGVSSYNEQFF

J gene: TRBJ2-2
clone size: NA
V gene: TRBV5-1
CDR3 protein: CASSLALGDTGELFF

J gene: TRBJ1-1
clone size: NA
V gene: TRBV27
CDR3 protein: CATHTQMVGTNTEAFF

J gene: TRBJ2-3
clone size: NA
V gene: TRBV7-6
CDR3 protein: CASSLTEGRSTDTQYF

J gene: TRBJ2-2
clone size: NA
V gene: TRBV2
CDR3 protein: CASTGTTFGGELFF

J gene: TRBJ2-3
clone size: NA
V gene: TRBV11-3
CDR3 protein: CASSMTGYSSDTQYF

J gene: TRBJ1-2
clone size: NA
V gene: TRBV5-6
CDR3 protein: CASSLARGVYGYTF

J gene: TRBJ1-5
clone size: few
V gene: TRBV19
CDR3 protein: CASSAQQGTNQPQHF

J gene: TRBJ2-1
clone size: NA
V gene: TRBV18
CDR3 protein: CASSPGQGYEQFF

J gene: TRBJ1-2
clone size: NA
V gene: TRBV6-6
CDR3 protein: CASSPTGDLYGYTF

J gene: TRBJ2-3
clone size: NA
V gene: TRBV27
CDR3 protein: CASSFERGGTDTQYF

J gene: TRBJ2-3
clone size: NA
V gene: TRBV24-1
CDR3 protein: CATSDLASAGGRSTDTQYF

J gene: TRBJ2-2
clone size: NA
V gene: TRBV7-2
CDR3 protein: CASSLILRGVNTGELFF

J gene: TRBJ1-2
clone size: few
V gene: TRBV20-1
CDR3 protein: CSASPWGGYTF

J gene: TRBJ1-3
clone size: NA
V gene: TRBV14
CDR3 protein: CASSQMAGNTIYF

J gene: TRBJ1-1
clone size: NA
V gene: TRBV2
CDR3 protein: CASCYWGSSTEAFF

J gene: TRBJ1-3
clone size: NA
V gene: TRBV5-1
CDR3 protein: CASSLDRGNVIGNTIYF

J gene: TRBJ2-1
clone size: NA
V gene: TRBV24-1
CDR3 protein: CATSEGDWGSNEQFF

J gene: TRBJ2-3
clone size: few
V gene: TRBV19
CDR3 protein: CASSIRTDRTQYF

J gene: TRBJ2-1
clone size: NA
V gene: TRBV7-3
CDR3 protein: CASSPTAGGSYNEQFF

J gene: TRBJ2-3
clone size: NA
V gene: TRBV6-6
CDR3 protein: CASSRGTSGGSPDTQYF

J gene: TRBJ1-5
clone size: NA
V gene: TRBV24-1
CDR3 protein: CATSDSFEGQPQHF

J gene: TRBJ1-6
clone size: NA
V gene: TRBV3-1/TRBV3-2
CDR3 protein: CASSRGTGGSPLHF

J gene: TRBJ1-2
clone size: NA
V gene: TRBV5-6
CDR3 protein: CASSLVGQGEGGYTF

J gene: TRBJ2-3
clone size: NA
V gene: TRBV19
CDR3 protein: CATTPGPSTDTQYF

J gene: TRBJ2-5
clone size: NA
V gene: TRBV10-1
CDR3 protein: CASSSGTQETQYF

J gene: TRBJ1-1
clone size: NA
V gene: TRBV11-2
CDR3 protein: CASSFPRLGGTEAFF

J gene: TRBJ1-3
clone size: NA
V gene: TRBV18
CDR3 protein: CASSRGQGASGNTIYF

J gene: TRBJ2-2
clone size: NA
V gene: TRBV29-1
CDR3 protein: CSGETSGGTGELFF

J gene: TRBJ1-4
clone size: NA
V gene: TRBV11-2
CDR3 protein: CASSSLGLKNEKLFF

J gene: TRBJ1-4
clone size: NA
V gene: TRBV10-3
CDR3 protein: CAIRGTPNEKLFF

J gene: TRBJ2-1
clone size: NA
V gene: TRBV15
CDR3 protein: CATSRDSTTGHEQFF

J gene: TRBJ2-5
clone size: NA
V gene: TRBV6-6
CDR3 protein: CASSILWGETQYF

J gene: TRBJ1-2
clone size: NA
V gene: TRBV5-1
CDR3 protein: CASSSQAGVNYGYTF

J gene: TRBJ2-3
clone size: NA
V gene: TRBV5-4
CDR3 protein: CASSLYGGRDTQYF

J gene: TRBJ2-5
clone size: NA
V gene: TRBV6-4
CDR3 protein: CASSLLQGVEETQYF

J gene: TRBJ2-1
clone size: NA
V gene: TRBV11-3
CDR3 protein: CASSQSSGGYNEQFF

J gene: TRBJ2-2
clone size: NA
V gene: TRBV7-9
CDR3 protein: CASSSDRGTNTGELFF

J gene: TRBJ2-4
clone size: NA
V gene: TRBV19
CDR3 protein: CASSRTVPGNIQYF

J gene: TRBJ1-2
clone size: NA
V gene: TRBV18
CDR3 protein: CASSPLNSNYGYTF

J gene: TRBJ1-6
clone size: few
V gene: TRBV6-5
CDR3 protein: CASSYAESNSPLHF

J gene: TRBJ1-2
clone size: NA
V gene: TRBV6-5
CDR3 protein: CASSPGGSNYGYTF

J gene: TRBJ1-2
clone size: few
V gene: TRBV5-4
CDR3 protein: CASSLRSRTNYGYTF

J gene: TRBJ2-5
clone size: NA
V gene: TRBV24-1
CDR3 protein: CATSESGGETQYF

J gene: TRBJ2-5
clone size: NA
V gene: TRBV7-2
CDR3 protein: CASSLYIGGRETQYF

J gene: TRBJ1-1
clone size: NA
V gene: TRBV28
CDR3 protein: CASRPGQREAFF

J gene: TRBJ2-5
clone size: NA
V gene: TRBV18
CDR3 protein: CASSFTGIRETQYF

J gene: TRBJ1-6
clone size: NA
V gene: TRBV6-5
CDR3 protein: CASSWTGPLDGSPLHF

J gene: TRBJ1-6
clone size: NA
V gene: TRBV4-1
CDR3 protein: CASSQDYRYSPLHF

J gene: TRBJ2-5
clone size: NA
V gene: TRBV14
CDR3 protein: CASSRQGVETQYF

J gene: TRBJ1-4
clone size: NA
V gene: TRBV5-1
CDR3 protein: CASSLEPNNEKLFF

J gene: TRBJ2-2
clone size: NA
V gene: TRBV3-1/TRBV3-2
CDR3 protein: CASSQDIGAGTGELFF

J gene: TRBJ2-2
clone size: NA
V gene: TRBV6-4
CDR3 protein: CASSDGVSTGELFF